This T cell receptor (beta chain) was observed in a study of T cells in tuberculosis. Study-wide results and limits: Active tuberculosis TCR-alpha repertoires lay closer to GMM-specific TCRs than IGRA-negative controls, suggesting clonal expansion.

The repertoire was sequenced with immunoSEQ multiplex PCR; TCRdb's copy has only in-frame clones and lacks some. Of over 40,000 clones listed, approximately 95% are singletons. Germline V gives CDR1 LNHDA, CDR2 SQIVND (reference sequence). The V and J ends lost 7 bases and 4 bases respectively, with 13 bases between them. The CDR3 spans 13 residues. On this clone: Its specificity is not known.

The sequence was obtained from a donor under 30 with latent tuberculosis or without tuberculosis infection. The chain carries TRBV19 and TRBJ1-2; D is undetermined. Material: PBMCs. The CDR3 is CASTAVMFYGYTF. The CDR3 nucleotides are TGTGCCAGTACCGCGGTCATGTTCTATGGCTACACCTTC.